This passage covers 3 T cell receptor beta chains from one sample sequenced in a study of spatial heterogeneity in lung cancer. As for time point: sample taken at primary tumor resection. No cell sorting; template was whole RNA from tumor, lung tissue or PBMC. In TCRdb, the 5' RACE reads were re-called with MiXCR into one record per CDR3 protein. The data show about 50,000 distinct CDR3 sequences, approximately 7.6% seen once. The sample consisted of PBMCs, taken at surgery. These receptors all stem from a female donor with early-stage non-small cell lung cancer.

The chain joins TRBV7-2 to TRBJ2-1; possibly TRBD2 for D (7 bases). This CDR3 has 15 amino acids. Trimming removed 1 base at V and 6 bases at J, with 13 bases between. Per the germline V gene, CDR1 is SGHTA and CDR2 is FQGNSA. CDR3 residues: CASSLGGGASNEQFF. The CDR3 region has the DNA TGTGCCAGCAGCTTAGGGGGGGGGGCCTCCAATGAGCAGTTCTTC.

This chain joins TRBV10-3 and TRBJ2-1; D not resolved. CDR3 length: 13 amino acids. With 1 base removed from V and 5 bases from J, the gap between germline ends came to 6 bases. The germline CDR1 and CDR2 sequences are ENHRY and SYGVKD. CDR3 loop: CAISEWADNEQFF. The CDR3 nucleotides read TGTGCCATCAGTGAGTGGGCAGACAATGAGCAGTTCTTC.

V is TRBV29-1 and J is TRBJ2-5; D is perhaps TRBD1 (5 bases). The CDR3 has 14 residues. Trimming removed 0 bases from V and 4 bases from J, with 12 bases in between. In germline, CDR1 is SQVTM, CDR2 ANQGSEA. For the CDR3, the DNA is TGCAGCGTTGAAGATTTTTGGGGCCCAGAGACCCAGTACTTC. This sequence encodes CSVEDFWGPETQYF.